A selection of T cell receptor beta chains follows, all from one sample in a study of technical replicates of blood from a few donors. Sequencing used immunoSEQ multiplex PCR; TCRdb keeps in-frame clones, though not all of them. This table has under 100,000 clones, 90% to 95% appearing once. The sequencing input was T cells isolated from PBMCs. The receptors were sampled from a human donor in good health. CDR3s include the opening cysteine and the closing phenylalanine or tryptophan. Fields, in order: V gene, J gene, D gene, clone size, CDR3 protein, CDR3 DNA. The D gene is left open where the match is weak. Only some rows state a clone size, as once, few, many or a class for expanded clones.

>TRBV5-1|TRBJ2-5|TRBD1|-
CASSPRTGQETQYF
TGCGCCAGCAGCCCCCGGACAGGTCAAGAGACCCAGTACTTC
>TRBV30|TRBJ1-5|TRBD1|-
CAWTDRGKSNQPQHF
TGTGCCTGGACCGACAGGGGCAAGAGCAATCAGCCCCAGCATTTT
>TRBV6-6|TRBJ2-6|-|-
CASAGSTGANVLTF
TGTGCCAGCGCCGGGAGTACTGGGGCCAACGTCCTGACTTTC
>TRBV27|TRBJ1-2|TRBD1|-
CASQTGQGAGYTF
TGTGCCAGCCAAACCGGACAGGGGGCTGGCTACACCTTC
>TRBV11-3|TRBJ2-3|TRBD1|-
CASSPTGASSTDTQYF
TGTGCCAGCAGTCCTACAGGGGCGTCGAGCACAGATACGCAGTATTTT
>TRBV6-5|TRBJ2-1|-|-
CASSPTSWVYNEQFF
TGTGCCAGCAGCCCTACTAGTTGGGTTTACAATGAGCAGTTCTTC
>TRBV18|TRBJ1-2|-|-
CASSPERDYGYTF
TGTGCCAGCTCACCAGAGAGGGACTATGGCTACACCTTC
>TRBV14|TRBJ1-1|-|once
CASSQVDLWRNTEAFF
TGTGCCAGCAGCCAAGTAGACCTTTGGAGAAACACTGAAGCTTTCTTT
>TRBV25-1|TRBJ2-3|TRBD2|-
CASSAGTSSDTQYF
TGTGCCAGCAGTGCGGGGACTAGCTCAGATACGCAGTATTTT
>TRBV30|TRBJ1-2|-|-
CAWSSTYGYTF
TGTGCCTGGAGTTCGACATATGGCTACACCTTC